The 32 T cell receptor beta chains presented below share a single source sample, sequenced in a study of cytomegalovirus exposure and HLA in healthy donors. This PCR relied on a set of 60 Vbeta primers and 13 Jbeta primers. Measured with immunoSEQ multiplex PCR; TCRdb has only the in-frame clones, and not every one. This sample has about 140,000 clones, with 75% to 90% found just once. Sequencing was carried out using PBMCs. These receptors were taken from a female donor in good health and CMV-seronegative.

The CDR3 region is CASSQMNTEAFF. CDR3 in DNA: TGTGCCAGTTCACAGATGAACACTGAAGCTTTCTTT. This sequence joins TRBV19 and TRBJ1-1; D is unclear. The CDR3 has 12 residues. The germline CDR1 and CDR2 sequences are LNHDA and SQIVND (reference sequence). V was trimmed by 8 bases and J by 0 bases, leaving 7 bases between them.

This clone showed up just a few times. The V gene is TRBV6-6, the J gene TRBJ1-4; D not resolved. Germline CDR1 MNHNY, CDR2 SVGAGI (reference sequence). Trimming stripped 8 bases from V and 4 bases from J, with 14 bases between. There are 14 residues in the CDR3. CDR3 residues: CASLGSRRNEKLFF. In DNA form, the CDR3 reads TGTGCCAGCTTGGGGAGCCGGCGTAATGAAAAACTGTTTTTT.

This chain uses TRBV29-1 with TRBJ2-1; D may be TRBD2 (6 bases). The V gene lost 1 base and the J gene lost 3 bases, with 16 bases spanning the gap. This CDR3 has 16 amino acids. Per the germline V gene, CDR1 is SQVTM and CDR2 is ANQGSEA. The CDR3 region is CSVEGAEGMGYNEQFF. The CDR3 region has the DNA TGCAGCGTTGAAGGGGCGGAGGGGATGGGCTACAATGAGCAGTTCTTC.

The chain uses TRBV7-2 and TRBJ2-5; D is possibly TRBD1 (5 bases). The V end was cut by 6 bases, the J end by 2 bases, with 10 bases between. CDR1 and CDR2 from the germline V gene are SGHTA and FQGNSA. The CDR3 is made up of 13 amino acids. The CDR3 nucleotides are TGTGCCAGCAGTCGACAGTTTCAAGAGACCCAGTACTTC. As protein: CASSRQFQETQYF.

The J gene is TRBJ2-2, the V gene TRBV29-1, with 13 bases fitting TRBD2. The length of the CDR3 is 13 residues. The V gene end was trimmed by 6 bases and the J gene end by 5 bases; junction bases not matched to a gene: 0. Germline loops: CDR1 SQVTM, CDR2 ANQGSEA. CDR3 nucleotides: TGCAGCGTGGGACTAGCGGGGACCGGGGAGCTGTTTTTT. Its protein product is CSVGLAGTGELFF.

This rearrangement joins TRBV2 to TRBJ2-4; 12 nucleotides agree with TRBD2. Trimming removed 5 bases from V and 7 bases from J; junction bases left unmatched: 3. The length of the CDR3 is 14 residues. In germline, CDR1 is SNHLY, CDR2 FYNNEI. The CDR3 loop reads CASSLAGGPNIQYF. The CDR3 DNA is TGTGCCAGCAGTCTAGCGGGAGGGCCGAACATTCAGTACTTC.

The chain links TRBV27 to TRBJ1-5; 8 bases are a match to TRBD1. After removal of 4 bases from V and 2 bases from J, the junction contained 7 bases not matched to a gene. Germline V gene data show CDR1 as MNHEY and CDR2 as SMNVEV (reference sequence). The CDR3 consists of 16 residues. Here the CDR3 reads CASSSRTGRGNQPQHF. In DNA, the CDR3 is TGTGCCAGCAGTTCCCGGACAGGGAGGGGCAATCAGCCCCAGCATTTT.

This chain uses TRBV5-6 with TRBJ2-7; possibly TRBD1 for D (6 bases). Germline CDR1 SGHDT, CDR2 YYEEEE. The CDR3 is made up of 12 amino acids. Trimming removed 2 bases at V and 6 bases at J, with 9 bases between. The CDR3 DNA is TGTGCCAGCAGCTTACAGGGACGCGAGCAGTACTTC. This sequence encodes CASSLQGREQYF.

The CDR3 protein is CSAATGQVQYF. The CDR3 nucleotides read TGCAGTGCGGCCACAGGGCAGGTGCAGTACTTC. The chain uses TRBV20-1 and TRBJ2-7; possible D gene TRBD1, 6 bases. This CDR3 comprises 11 residues. The V gene's germline CDR1 is DFQATT and CDR2 SNEGSKA (reference sequence). V was trimmed by 6 bases and J by 9 bases, leaving 15 bases between them.

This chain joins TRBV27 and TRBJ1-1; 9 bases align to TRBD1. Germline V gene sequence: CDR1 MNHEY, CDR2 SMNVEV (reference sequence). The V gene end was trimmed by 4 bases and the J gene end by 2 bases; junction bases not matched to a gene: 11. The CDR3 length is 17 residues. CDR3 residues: CASSSTGQGLTNTEAFF. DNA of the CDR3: TGTGCCAGCAGTTCCACGGGACAGGGACTTACCAACACTGAAGCTTTCTTT.

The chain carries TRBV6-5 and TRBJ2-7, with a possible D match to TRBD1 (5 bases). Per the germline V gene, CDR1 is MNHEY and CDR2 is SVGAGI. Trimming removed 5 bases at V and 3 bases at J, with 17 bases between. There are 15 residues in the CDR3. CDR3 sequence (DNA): TGTGCCAGCAGTCCTTCGACAGCAAGTCTCTACGAGCAGTACTTC. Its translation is CASSPSTASLYEQYF.

The CDR3 is CASSTPRDRNNEKLFF. In DNA form, the CDR3 reads TGTGCCAGCAGCACCCCCCGGGACAGGAATAATGAAAAACTGTTTTTT. The chain links TRBV4-2 to TRBJ1-4; 8 bases agree with TRBD1. The CDR3 is 16 amino acids. The V and J ends lost 5 bases and 4 bases, in that order; junction bases with no gene match: 9. Germline CDR1 and CDR2: LGHNA and YNFKEQ.

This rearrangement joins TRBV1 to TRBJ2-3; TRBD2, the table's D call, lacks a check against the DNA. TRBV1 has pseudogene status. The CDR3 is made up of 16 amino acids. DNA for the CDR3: TGCACCAGCAGCCAAGTAAGGAGTGGAAGATCTGATACGCAGTATTTT. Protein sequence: CTSSQVRSGRSDTQYF.

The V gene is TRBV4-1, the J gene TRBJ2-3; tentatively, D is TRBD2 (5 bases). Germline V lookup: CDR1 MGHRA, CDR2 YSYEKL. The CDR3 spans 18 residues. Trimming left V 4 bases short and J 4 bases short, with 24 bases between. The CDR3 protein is CASSLGLEAVLESDTQYF. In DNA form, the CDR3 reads TGCGCCAGCAGCCTAGGACTCGAGGCGGTCTTAGAATCAGATACGCAGTATTTT.

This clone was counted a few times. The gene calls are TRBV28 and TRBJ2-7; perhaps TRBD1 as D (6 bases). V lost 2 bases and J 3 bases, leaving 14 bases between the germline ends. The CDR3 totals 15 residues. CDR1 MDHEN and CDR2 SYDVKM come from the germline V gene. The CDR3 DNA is TGTGCCAGCAGTTTAACCCCGGGACACCTCTACGAGCAGTACTTC. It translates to CASSLTPGHLYEQYF.

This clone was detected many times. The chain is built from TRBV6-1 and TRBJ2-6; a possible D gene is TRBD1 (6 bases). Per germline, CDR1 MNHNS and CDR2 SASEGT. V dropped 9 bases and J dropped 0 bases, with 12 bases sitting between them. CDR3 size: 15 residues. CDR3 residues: CASSGVNSGANVLTF. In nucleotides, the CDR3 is TGTGCCAGTTCAGGGGTAAACTCTGGGGCCAACGTCCTGACTTTC.

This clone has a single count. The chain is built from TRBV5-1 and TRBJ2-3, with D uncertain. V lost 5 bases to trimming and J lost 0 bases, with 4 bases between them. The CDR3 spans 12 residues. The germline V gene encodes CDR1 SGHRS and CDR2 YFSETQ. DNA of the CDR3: TGCGCCAGCAGTCAGAGCACAGATACGCAGTATTTT. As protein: CASSQSTDTQYF.

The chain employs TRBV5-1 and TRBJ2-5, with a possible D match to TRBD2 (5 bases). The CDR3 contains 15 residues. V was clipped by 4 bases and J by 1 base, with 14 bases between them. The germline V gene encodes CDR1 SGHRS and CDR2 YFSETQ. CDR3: CASSLAVGSQETQYF. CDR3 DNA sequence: TGCGCCAGCAGCCTAGCCGTAGGCAGCCAAGAGACCCAGTACTTC.

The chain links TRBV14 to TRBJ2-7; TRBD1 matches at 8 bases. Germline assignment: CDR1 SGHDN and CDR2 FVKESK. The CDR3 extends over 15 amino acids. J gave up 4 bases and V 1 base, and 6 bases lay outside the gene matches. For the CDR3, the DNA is TGTGCCAGCAGCCAAGGGACAGGGAAAGTGTACGAGCAGTACTTC. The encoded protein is CASSQGTGKVYEQYF. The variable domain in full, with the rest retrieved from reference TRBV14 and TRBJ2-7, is EAGVTQFPSHSVIEKGQTVTLRCDPISGHDNLYWYRRVMGKEIKFLLHFVKESKQDESGMPNNRFLAERTGGTYSTLKVQPAELEDSGVYFCASSQGTGKVYEQYFGPGTRLTVT.

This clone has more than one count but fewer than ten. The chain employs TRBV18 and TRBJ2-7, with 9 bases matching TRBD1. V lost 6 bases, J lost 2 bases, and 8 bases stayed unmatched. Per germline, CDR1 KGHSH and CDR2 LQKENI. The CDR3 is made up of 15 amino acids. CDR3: CASSPKQGAPYEQYF. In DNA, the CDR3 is TGTGCCAGCTCGCCGAAACAGGGGGCGCCCTACGAGCAGTACTTC.

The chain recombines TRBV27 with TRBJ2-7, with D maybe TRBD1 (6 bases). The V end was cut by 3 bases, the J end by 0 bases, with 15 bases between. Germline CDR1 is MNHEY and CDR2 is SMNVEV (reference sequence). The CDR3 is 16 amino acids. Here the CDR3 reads CASSLGASLISYEQYF. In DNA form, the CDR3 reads TGTGCCAGCAGTTTGGGGGCCTCCTTAATCTCCTACGAGCAGTACTTC.

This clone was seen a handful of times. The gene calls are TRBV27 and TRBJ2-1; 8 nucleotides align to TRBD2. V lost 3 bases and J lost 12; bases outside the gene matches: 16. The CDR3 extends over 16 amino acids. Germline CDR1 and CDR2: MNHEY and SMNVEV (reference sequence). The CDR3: CASSLGASGSSYPQFF. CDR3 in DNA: TGTGCCAGCAGTTTGGGGGCTAGCGGGTCAAGTTATCCGCAGTTCTTC.

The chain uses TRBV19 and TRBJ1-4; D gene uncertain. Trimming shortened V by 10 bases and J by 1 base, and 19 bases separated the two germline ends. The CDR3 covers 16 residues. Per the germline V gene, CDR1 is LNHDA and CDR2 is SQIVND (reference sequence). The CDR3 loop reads CATRDMGVVTNEKLFF. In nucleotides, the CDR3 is TGTGCCACTCGCGACATGGGAGTGGTAACTAATGAAAAACTGTTTTTT.

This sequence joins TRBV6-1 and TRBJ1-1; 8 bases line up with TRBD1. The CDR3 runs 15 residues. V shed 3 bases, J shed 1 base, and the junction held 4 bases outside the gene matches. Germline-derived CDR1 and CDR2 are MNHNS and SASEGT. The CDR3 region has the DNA TGTGCCAGCAGTGACACCGGGACAGGGAACACTGAAGCTTTCTTT. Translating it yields CASSDTGTGNTEAFF.

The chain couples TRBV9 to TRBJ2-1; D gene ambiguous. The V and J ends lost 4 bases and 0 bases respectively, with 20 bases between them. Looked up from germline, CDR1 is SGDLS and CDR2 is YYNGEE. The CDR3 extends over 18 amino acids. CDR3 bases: TGTGCCAGCAGCTCAAATCCCCGACTGGCTAGCTCCTACAATGAGCAGTTCTTC. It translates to CASSSNPRLASSYNEQFF. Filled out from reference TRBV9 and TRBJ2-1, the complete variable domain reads DSGVTQTPKHLITATGQRVTLRCSPRSGDLSVYWYQQSLDQGLQFLIQYYNGEERAKGNILERFSAQQFPDLHSELNLSSLELGDSALYFCASSSNPRLASSYNEQFFGPGTRLTVL.

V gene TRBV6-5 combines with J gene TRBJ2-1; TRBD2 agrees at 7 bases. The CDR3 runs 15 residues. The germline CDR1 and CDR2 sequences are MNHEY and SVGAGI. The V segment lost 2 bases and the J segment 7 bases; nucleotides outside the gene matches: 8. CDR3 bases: TGTGCCAGCAGTTACAATTTGGTTAGCGGGAATGAGCAGTTCTTC. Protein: CASSYNLVSGNEQFF.

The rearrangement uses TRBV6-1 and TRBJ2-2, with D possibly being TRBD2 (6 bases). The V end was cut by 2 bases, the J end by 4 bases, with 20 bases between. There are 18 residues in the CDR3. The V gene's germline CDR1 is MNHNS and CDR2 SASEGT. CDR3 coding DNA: TGTGCCAGCAGTGAACGGGTTGGAACTAGCTTAGGCACCGGGGAGCTGTTTTTT. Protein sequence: CASSERVGTSLGTGELFF.

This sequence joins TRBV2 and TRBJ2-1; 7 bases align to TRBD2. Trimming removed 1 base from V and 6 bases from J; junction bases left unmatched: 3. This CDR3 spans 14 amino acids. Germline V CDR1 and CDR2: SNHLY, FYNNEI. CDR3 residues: CASSEGLAINEQFF. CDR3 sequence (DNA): TGTGCCAGCAGTGAAGGACTAGCAATCAATGAGCAGTTCTTC.

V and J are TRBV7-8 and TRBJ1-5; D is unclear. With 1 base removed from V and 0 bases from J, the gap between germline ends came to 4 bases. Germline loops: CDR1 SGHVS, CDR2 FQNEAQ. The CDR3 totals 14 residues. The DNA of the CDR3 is TGTGCCAGCAGCTTAGAACATAGCAATCAGCCCCAGCATTTT. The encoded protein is CASSLEHSNQPQHF.

CDR3 sequence: CASSLPATAYNEQFF. CDR3 DNA sequence: TGCGCCAGCAGCTTGCCTGCCACGGCCTACAATGAGCAGTTCTTC. The chain is built from TRBV5-1 and TRBJ2-1; D uncertain. The CDR3 contains 15 residues. Trimming stripped 1 base from V and 2 bases from J, with 10 bases between. Germline values: CDR1 SGHRS, CDR2 YFSETQ.

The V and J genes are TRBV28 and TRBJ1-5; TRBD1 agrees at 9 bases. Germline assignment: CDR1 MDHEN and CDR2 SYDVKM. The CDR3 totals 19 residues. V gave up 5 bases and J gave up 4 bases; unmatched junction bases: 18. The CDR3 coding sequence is TGTGCCAGCAGTCCGACCTCAGCTAAGACAGGGGGGCCTAATCAGCCCCAGCATTTT. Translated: CASSPTSAKTGGPNQPQHF.

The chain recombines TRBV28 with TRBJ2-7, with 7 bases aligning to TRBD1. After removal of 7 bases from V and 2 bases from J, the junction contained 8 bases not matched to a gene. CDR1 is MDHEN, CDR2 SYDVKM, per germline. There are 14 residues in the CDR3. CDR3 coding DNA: TGTGCCAGCACCGAGACAGGGCTGACCTACGAGCAGTACTTC. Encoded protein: CASTETGLTYEQYF.